Each of the 18 T cell receptor beta chains below was sequenced from the same sample in a study of blood T cell repertoires in COVID-19. Clones were read by immunoSEQ multiplex PCR, and TCRdb kept only the in-frame ones, dropping some. The repertoire holds 300,000 to 350,000 clones, around 88% seen once, with 1.5% to 2% in the top ten. Sequenced: peripheral blood. The origin of the receptors is a young woman with COVID-19, enrolled during active disease.

The DNA of the CDR3 is TGCAGTGCCCGTTTAGCAGATACGCAGTATTTT. Translation: CSARLADTQYF. This sequence joins TRBV20-1 and TRBJ2-3; unclear D gene. V was clipped by 6 bases and J by 4 bases, with 8 bases between them. The CDR3 has 11 amino acids. From germline, CDR1 is DFQATT and CDR2 SNEGSKA (reference sequence).

In regard to this clone: One junction end disagrees with the germline gene, perhaps due to a read error. V usage is TRBV3-1 (or the pseudogene TRBV3-2) and J usage is TRBJ1-1, with 9 positions matching TRBD1. The CDR3 loop spans 13 amino acids. Germline CDR1 reads LGHDT; CDR2 reads YNNKEL (reference sequence). The CDR3 here is CASSLNRGRISFF. The CDR3 bases are TGTGCCAGCAGCCTCAACAGGGGGCGAATCTCTTTTTTT.

The V gene is TRBV6-5, the J gene TRBJ2-7; D might be TRBD2 (7 bases). The CDR3 loop spans 13 amino acids. V lost 6 bases, J lost 3 bases, and 12 bases lay in between. Germline CDR1 is MNHEY and CDR2 is SVGAGI. This chain's CDR3 is CASSRGGGYEQYF. CDR3 DNA: TGTGCCAGCAGCCGCGGGGGCGGCTACGAGCAGTACTTC.

This clone appeared once. This chain uses TRBV2 with TRBJ2-3, with D possibly being TRBD2 (5 bases). Germline V gene data show CDR1 as SNHLY and CDR2 as FYNNEI. CDR3 length: 12 residues. Trimming left V 8 bases short and J 2 bases short, with 8 bases between. CDR3 loop: CASPGITDTQYF. The CDR3 DNA sequence: TGTGCCAGCCCCGGGATCACAGATACGCAGTATTTT.

The chain employs TRBV7-9 and TRBJ1-2, with a tentative D call TRBD1 (5 bases). Between the trimmed V and J ends, which lost 0 bases and 6 bases, there was a span of 11 bases. The CDR3 is made up of 14 amino acids. In germline, CDR1 is SEHNR, CDR2 FQNEAQ (reference sequence). The CDR3 protein is CASSLAGTLDGYTF. DNA of the CDR3: TGTGCCAGCAGCTTAGCTGGGACTTTGGATGGCTACACCTTC.

The CDR3 DNA reads TGTGCCAGCAGCTTGGTGGTGGGCCCCGCAACTAATGAAAAACTGTTTTTT. It translates to CASSLVVGPATNEKLFF. The chain uses TRBV5-5 and TRBJ1-4; D gene unclear. V gave up 0 bases and J gave up 0 bases, with 12 bases separating them. CDR3 length equals 17 residues. From germline, CDR1 is SGHKS and CDR2 YYEKEE (reference sequence).

The chain combines TRBV7-2 with TRBJ1-5, with 9 bases matching TRBD1. V lost 5 bases and J lost 4; bases outside the gene matches: 6. The CDR3 has 15 residues. The V gene's germline CDR1 is SGHTA and CDR2 FQGNSA. This CDR3 is CASSLRTGENQPQHF. DNA for the CDR3: TGTGCCAGCAGCCTAAGGACAGGGGAGAATCAGCCCCAGCATTTT. Looking up the rest from reference TRBV7-2 and TRBJ1-5 gives the full variable domain: GAGVSQSPSNKVTEKGKDVELRCDPISGHTALYWYRQSLGQGLEFLIYFQGNSAPDKSGLPSDRFSAERTGGSVSTLTIQRTQQEDSAVYLCASSLRTGENQPQHFGDGTRLSIL.

Points on this clone: Compared with germline, one end of the junction differs, possibly owing to a read error. The chain carries TRBV6-5 and TRBJ1-1; perhaps TRBD1 as D (6 bases). The CDR3 has 12 residues. Germline V gene sequence: CDR1 MNHEY, CDR2 SVGAGI. CDR3 sequence: CASTDGAGVGRF. The DNA of the CDR3 is TGTGCCAGCACCGACGGGGCAGGGGTGGGCAGATTT.

The V gene is TRBV19, the J gene TRBJ1-2; 7 bases line up with TRBD1. CDR3 length: 13 residues. V gave up 2 bases and J gave up 6 bases; unmatched junction bases: 3. Germline values: CDR1 LNHDA, CDR2 SQIVND (reference sequence). CDR3 nucleotides: TGTGCCAGTAGTATAACAGGGGCTAATGGCTACACCTTC. Protein: CASSITGANGYTF. The full variable domain, its missing parts supplied by reference TRBV19 and TRBJ1-2, is DGGITQSPKYLFRKEGQNVTLSCEQNLNHDAMYWYRQDPGQGLRLIYYSQIVNDFQKGDIAEGYSVSREKKESFPLTVTSAQKNPTAFYLCASSITGANGYTFGSGTRLTVV.

V gene TRBV2 combines with J gene TRBJ2-2, with 13 positions matching TRBD2. Germline V gene lookup returns CDR1 SNHLY and CDR2 FYNNEI. This CDR3 contains 17 residues. V lost 5 bases to trimming and J lost 5 bases; unmatched junction nucleotides: 8. The CDR3 region is CASSRGLAGLVTGELFF. The CDR3 DNA follows: TGTGCCAGCAGTCGGGGACTAGCGGGGTTAGTGACCGGGGAGCTGTTTTTT. The entire variable domain, with the rest obtained from reference TRBV2 and TRBJ2-2, is as follows: EPEVTQTPSHQVTQMGQEVILRCVPISNHLYFYWYRQILGQKVEFLVSFYNNEISEKSEIFDDQFSVERPDGSNFTLKIRSTKLEDSAMYFCASSRGLAGLVTGELFFGEGSRLTVL.

The rearrangement links TRBV7-6 to TRBJ1-1; tentative D call: TRBD1 (5 bases). The CDR3 has 16 amino acids. Germline CDR1 SGHVS, CDR2 FNYEAQ. Trimming pared 0 bases from V and 8 bases from J, leaving 19 bases between. CDR3: CASSLARDQRGGEAFF. In nucleotides, the CDR3 is TGTGCCAGCAGCTTAGCGAGGGATCAGCGGGGGGGAGAAGCTTTCTTT.

The rearrangement joins TRBV19 to TRBJ1-3, with D uncertain. The ends were cut back, 6 bases at V and 0 bases at J, with 3 bases in the middle. This CDR3 contains 12 residues. Germline V lookup: CDR1 LNHDA, CDR2 SQIVND (reference sequence). This CDR3 reads CASRSSGNTIYF. The CDR3 DNA reads TGTGCCAGTAGGAGCTCTGGAAACACCATATATTTT.

The chain carries TRBV27 and TRBJ1-2; weak D call: TRBD1 (6 bases). Germline assignment: CDR1 MNHEY and CDR2 SMNVEV (reference sequence). The CDR3 runs 13 residues. Trimming removed 6 bases from V and 1 base from J, with 9 bases in between. For the CDR3, the DNA is TGTGCCAGCAGAGGACAGCTTAACTATGGCTACACCTTC. It yields the protein CASRGQLNYGYTF.

The chain joins TRBV4-2 to TRBJ1-6; possible D gene TRBD1, 5 bases. The V gene lost 2 bases and the J gene lost 7 bases, with 12 bases spanning the gap. The length of the CDR3 is 15 residues. The germline V gene has CDR1 LGHNA and CDR2 YNFKEQ. CDR3 protein: CASSQYRQFNSPLHF. The CDR3 nucleotides read TGTGCCAGCAGCCAATATAGACAGTTCAATTCACCCCTCCACTTT.

The chain carries TRBV9 and TRBJ1-1; D might be TRBD1 (6 bases). Trimming shortened V by 5 bases and J by 0 bases, and 11 bases separated the two germline ends. The CDR3 extends over 14 amino acids. Germline CDR1 and CDR2: SGDLS and YYNGEE. DNA for the CDR3: TGTGCCAGCAGAAGGACAGATCTGAACACTGAAGCTTTCTTT. Its translation: CASRRTDLNTEAFF.

This rearrangement joins TRBV13 to TRBJ2-7; weak D call: TRBD1 (5 bases). This CDR3 is built from 13 residues. V was trimmed by 3 bases and J by 4 bases, leaving 10 bases between them. Germline CDR1 is PRHDT and CDR2 is FYEKMQ (reference sequence). The CDR3 DNA sequence: TGTGCCAGCAGCTTCGGCAGGGAATACGAGCAGTACTTC. Amino acids: CASSFGREYEQYF.

This clone was picked up one time. The CDR3 loop is CSVGGDRVGNTIYF. CDR3 in DNA: TGCAGCGTGGGGGGTGACAGGGTTGGAAACACCATATATTTT. V gene TRBV29-1 combines with J gene TRBJ1-3; 7 nucleotides align to TRBD1. The CDR3 consists of 14 residues. Germline loops: CDR1 SQVTM, CDR2 ANQGSEA. J gave up 3 bases and V 6 bases, and 8 bases lay outside the gene matches.

The chain uses TRBV28 and TRBJ1-4; D unresolved. V lost 5 bases to trimming and J lost 2 bases, with 12 bases between them. From germline, CDR1 is MDHEN and CDR2 SYDVKM. The CDR3 loop spans 15 amino acids. For the CDR3, the DNA is TGTGCCAGCAGTATTTACGGGTGGACTAATGAAAAACTGTTTTTT. Its protein is CASSIYGWTNEKLFF.